This T cell receptor (beta chain) stems from a study of patients and donors after allogeneic stem cell transplantation. This clonotype was seen many times. The CDR3 has 15 residues. Between the trimmed V and J ends, which lost 0 bases and 2 bases, there was a span of 9 bases. MiXCR, applied by TCRdb to the RT-PCR reads, yields one record per CDR3 protein. The sample yields roughly 230,000 distinct CDR3 sequences, about 14% seen once. This sequence joins TRBV12-3 or TRBV12-4 and TRBJ2-3; D tentatively fits TRBD1 or TRBD2 (5 bases each). The sequenced material came from blood, either unsorted or a sorted T cell fraction (not recorded which). The clonotype was recovered from a human donor who was either an allogeneic HSCT recipient or a stem cell or donor lymphocyte infusion donor (not recorded which). It is not recorded whose cells these are; they may come from a transplant donor. For the CDR3, the DNA is TGTGCCAGCAGTTTAGCCGGGGCTTACACAGATACGCAGTATTTT. Protein: CASSLAGAYTDTQYF.